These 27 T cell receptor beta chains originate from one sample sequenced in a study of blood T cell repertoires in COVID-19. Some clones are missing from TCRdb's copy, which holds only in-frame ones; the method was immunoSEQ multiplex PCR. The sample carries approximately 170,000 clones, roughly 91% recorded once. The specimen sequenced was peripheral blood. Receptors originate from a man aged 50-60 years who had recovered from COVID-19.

The CDR3 bases are TGTGCCAGCAGTTACGGGAGGGGGGTAGGAGAGACCCAGTACTTC. Residues: CASSYGRGVGETQYF. V usage is TRBV6-2 or TRBV6-3 and J usage is TRBJ2-5; tentative D call: TRBD2 (7 bases). Germline CDR1 MNHEY, CDR2 SVGEGT. This CDR3 comprises 15 residues. Trimming shortened V by 2 bases and J by 4 bases, and 14 bases separated the two germline ends.

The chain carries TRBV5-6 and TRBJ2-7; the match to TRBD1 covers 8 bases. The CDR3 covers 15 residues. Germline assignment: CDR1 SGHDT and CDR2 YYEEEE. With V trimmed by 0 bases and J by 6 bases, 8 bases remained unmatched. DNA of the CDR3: TGTGCCAGCAGCTTGGCCGGGACAGGTCTCTCCGAGCAGTACTTC. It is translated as CASSLAGTGLSEQYF.

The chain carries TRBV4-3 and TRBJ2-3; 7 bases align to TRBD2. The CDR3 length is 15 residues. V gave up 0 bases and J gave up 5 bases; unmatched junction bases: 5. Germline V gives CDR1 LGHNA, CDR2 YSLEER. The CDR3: CASSQDREAGDTQYF. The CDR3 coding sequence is TGCGCCAGCAGCCAAGATCGGGAGGCCGGAGATACGCAGTATTTT.

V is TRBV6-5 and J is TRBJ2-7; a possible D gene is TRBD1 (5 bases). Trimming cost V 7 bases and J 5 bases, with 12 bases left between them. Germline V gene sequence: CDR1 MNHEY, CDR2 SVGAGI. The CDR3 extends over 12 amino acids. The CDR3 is CASTRELNEQYF. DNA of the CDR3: TGTGCCAGCACCAGGGAATTAAACGAGCAGTACTTC.

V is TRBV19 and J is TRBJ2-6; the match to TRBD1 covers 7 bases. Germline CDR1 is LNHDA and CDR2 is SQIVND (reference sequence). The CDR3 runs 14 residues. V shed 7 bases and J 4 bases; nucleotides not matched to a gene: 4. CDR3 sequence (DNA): TGTGCCAGTACGGACAGGTCGGGGGCCAACGTCCTGACTTTC. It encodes CASTDRSGANVLTF.

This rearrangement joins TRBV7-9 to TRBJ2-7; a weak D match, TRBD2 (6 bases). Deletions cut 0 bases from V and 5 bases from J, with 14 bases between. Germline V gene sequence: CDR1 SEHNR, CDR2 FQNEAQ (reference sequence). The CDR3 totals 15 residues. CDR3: CASSLAEGIVHEQYF. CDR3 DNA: TGTGCCAGCAGCTTAGCGGAGGGGATCGTCCACGAGCAGTACTTC.

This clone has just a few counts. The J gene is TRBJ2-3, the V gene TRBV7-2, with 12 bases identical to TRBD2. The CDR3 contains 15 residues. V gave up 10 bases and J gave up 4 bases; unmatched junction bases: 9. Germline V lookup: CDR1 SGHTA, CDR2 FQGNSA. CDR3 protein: CATSTSGSSSDTQYF. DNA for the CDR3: TGTGCCACCTCGACTAGCGGGAGCTCCTCAGATACGCAGTATTTT.

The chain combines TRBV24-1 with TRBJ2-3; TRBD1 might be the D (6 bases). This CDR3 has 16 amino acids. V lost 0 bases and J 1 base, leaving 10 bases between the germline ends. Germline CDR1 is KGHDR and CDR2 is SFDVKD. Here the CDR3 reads CATSDLQGTGTDTQYF. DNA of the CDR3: TGTGCCACCAGTGATTTGCAGGGGACGGGCACAGATACGCAGTATTTT.

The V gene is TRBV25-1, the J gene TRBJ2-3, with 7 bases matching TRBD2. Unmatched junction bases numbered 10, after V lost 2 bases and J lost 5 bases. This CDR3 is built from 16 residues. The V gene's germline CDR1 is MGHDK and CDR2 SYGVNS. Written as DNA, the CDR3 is TGTGCCAGCAGTGAAGAGGGAGCGGGGAGGGGAGATACGCAGTATTTT. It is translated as CASSEEGAGRGDTQYF.

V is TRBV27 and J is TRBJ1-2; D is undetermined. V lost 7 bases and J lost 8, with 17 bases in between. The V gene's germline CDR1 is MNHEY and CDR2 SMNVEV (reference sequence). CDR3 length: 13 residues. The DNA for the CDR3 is TGTGCCAGCACCGAGCCTTACCCATGGGGCTACACCTTC. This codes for CASTEPYPWGYTF.

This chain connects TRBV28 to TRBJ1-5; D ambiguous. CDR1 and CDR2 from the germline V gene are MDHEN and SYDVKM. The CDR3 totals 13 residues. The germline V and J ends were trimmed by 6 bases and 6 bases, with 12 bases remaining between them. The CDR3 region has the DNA TGTGCCAGCAGAACCTGGAGGTCTCAGCCCCAGCATTTT. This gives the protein CASRTWRSQPQHF.

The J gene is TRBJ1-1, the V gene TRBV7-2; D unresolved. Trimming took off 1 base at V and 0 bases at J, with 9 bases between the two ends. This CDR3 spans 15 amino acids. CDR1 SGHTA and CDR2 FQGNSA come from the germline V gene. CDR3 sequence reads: CASSLGGRVNTEAFF. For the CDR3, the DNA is TGTGCCAGCAGCTTAGGAGGTCGAGTGAACACTGAAGCTTTCTTT.

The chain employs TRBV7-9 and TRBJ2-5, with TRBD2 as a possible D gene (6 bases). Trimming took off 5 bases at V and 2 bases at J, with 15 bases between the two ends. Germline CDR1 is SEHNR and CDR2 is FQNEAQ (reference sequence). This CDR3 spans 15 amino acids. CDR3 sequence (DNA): TGTGCCAGCAGCGGGTTGCGGGATGGGCAAGAGACCCAGTACTTC. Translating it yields CASSGLRDGQETQYF.

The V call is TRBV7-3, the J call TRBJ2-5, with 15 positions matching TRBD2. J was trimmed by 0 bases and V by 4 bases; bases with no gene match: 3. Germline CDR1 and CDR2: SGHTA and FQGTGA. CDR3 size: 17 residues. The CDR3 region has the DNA TGTGCCAGCAGCTCGGGACTAGCGGGGGGAAACCAAGAGACCCAGTACTTC. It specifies CASSSGLAGGNQETQYF. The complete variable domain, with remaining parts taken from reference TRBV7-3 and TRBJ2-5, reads GAGVSQTPSNKVTEKGKYVELRCDPISGHTALYWYRQSLGQGPEFLIYFQGTGAADDSGLPNDRFFAVRPEGSVSTLKIQRTERGDSAVYLCASSSGLAGGNQETQYFGPGTRLLVL.

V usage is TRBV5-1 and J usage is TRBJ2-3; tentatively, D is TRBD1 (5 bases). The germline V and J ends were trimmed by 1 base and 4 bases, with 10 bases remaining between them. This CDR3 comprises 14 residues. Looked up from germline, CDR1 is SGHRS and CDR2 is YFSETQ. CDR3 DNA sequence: TGCGCCAGCAGCTTGACAGGATTCGCAGATACGCAGTATTTT. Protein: CASSLTGFADTQYF.

The CDR3 loop reads CASSLPQGQGGNEQYF. The CDR3 coding sequence is TGTGCCAGCAGCTTGCCCCAGGGACAAGGGGGCAACGAGCAGTACTTC. The genes are TRBV5-5 and TRBJ2-7; 7 bases line up with TRBD1. Germline V lookup: CDR1 SGHKS, CDR2 YYEKEE (reference sequence). V shed 1 base, J shed 5 bases, and the junction held 12 bases outside the gene matches. This CDR3 region has 16 residues.

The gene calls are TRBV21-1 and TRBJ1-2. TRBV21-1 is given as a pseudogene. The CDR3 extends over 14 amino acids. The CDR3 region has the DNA TGTGCCAGCAGCCCCCGTTTAGTCCACTATGGCTACACCTTC. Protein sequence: CASSPRLVHYGYTF.

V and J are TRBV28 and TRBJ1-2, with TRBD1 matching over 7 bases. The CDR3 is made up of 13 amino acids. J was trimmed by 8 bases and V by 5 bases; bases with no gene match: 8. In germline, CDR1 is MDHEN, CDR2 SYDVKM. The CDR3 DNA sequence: TGTGCCAGCAGTCCCTACAGGGGCTGGGGCTACACCTTC. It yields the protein CASSPYRGWGYTF.

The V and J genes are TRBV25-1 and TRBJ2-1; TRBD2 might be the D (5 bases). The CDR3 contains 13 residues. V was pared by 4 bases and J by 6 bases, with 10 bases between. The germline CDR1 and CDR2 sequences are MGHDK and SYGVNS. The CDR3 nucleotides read TGTGCCAGCAGTGGAGTCGGGGTCAATGAGCAGTTCTTC. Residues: CASSGVGVNEQFF.

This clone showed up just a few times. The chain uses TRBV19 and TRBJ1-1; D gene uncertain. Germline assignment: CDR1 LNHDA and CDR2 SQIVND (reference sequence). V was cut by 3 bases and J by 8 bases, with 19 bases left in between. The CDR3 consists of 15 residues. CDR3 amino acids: CASSIILQQAPEAFF. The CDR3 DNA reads TGTGCCAGTAGTATCATCTTACAGCAAGCCCCCGAAGCTTTCTTT. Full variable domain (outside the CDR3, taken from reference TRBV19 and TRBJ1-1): DGGITQSPKYLFRKEGQNVTLSCEQNLNHDAMYWYRQDPGQGLRLIYYSQIVNDFQKGDIAEGYSVSREKKESFPLTVTSAQKNPTAFYLCASSIILQQAPEAFFGQGTRLTVV.

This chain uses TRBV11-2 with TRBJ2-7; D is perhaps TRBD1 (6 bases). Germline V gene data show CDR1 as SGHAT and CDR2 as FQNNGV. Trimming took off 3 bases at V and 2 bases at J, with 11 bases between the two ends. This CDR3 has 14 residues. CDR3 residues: CASSFQGFPYEQYF. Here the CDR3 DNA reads TGTGCCAGCAGCTTTCAGGGGTTTCCCTACGAGCAGTACTTC.

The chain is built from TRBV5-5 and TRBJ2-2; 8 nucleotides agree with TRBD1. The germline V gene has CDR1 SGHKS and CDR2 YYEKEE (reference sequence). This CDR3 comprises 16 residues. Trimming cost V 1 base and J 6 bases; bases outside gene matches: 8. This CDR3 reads CASSLFVTGGPGELFF. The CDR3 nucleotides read TGTGCCAGCAGCTTGTTCGTTACAGGGGGACCCGGGGAGCTGTTTTTT.

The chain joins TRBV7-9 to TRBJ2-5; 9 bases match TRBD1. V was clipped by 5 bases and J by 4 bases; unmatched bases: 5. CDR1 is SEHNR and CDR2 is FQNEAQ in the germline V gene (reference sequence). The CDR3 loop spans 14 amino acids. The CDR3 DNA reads TGTGCCAGCAGCGCAACAGGGGGCCGAGAGACCCAGTACTTC. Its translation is CASSATGGRETQYF. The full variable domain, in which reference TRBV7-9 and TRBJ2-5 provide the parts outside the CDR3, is DTGVSQNPRHKITKRGQNVTFRCDPISEHNRLYWYRQTLGQGPEFLTYFQNEAQLEKSRLLSDRFSAERPKGSFSTLEIQRTEQGDSAMYLCASSATGGRETQYFGPGTRLLVL.

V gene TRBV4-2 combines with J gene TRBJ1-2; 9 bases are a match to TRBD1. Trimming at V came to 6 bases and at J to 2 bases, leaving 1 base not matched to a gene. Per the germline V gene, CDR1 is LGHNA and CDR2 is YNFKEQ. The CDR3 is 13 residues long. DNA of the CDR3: TGTGCCAGCAGGGGGACAGGGAACTATGGCTACACCTTC. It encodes CASRGTGNYGYTF.

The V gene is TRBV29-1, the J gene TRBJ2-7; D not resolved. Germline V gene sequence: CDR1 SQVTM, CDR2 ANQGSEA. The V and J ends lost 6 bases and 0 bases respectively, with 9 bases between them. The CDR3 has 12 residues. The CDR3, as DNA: TGCAGCGTAATACAGAACTCCTACGAGCAGTACTTC. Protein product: CSVIQNSYEQYF.

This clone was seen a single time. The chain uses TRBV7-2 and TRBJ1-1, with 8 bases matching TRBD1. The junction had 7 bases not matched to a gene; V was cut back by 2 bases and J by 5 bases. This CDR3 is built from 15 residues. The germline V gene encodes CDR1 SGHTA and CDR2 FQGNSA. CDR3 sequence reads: CASSLQGAVGTEAFF. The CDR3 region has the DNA TGTGCCAGCAGCTTACAGGGGGCCGTAGGAACTGAAGCTTTCTTT.

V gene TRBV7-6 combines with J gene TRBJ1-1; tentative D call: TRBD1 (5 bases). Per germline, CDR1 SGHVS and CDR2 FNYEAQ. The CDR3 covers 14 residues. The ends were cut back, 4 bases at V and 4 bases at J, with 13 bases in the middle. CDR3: CASSWTGGSTEAFF. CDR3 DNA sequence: TGTGCCAGCAGCTGGACCGGGGGTTCCACTGAAGCTTTCTTT.